This TCR beta chain was captured in a study of resident and recirculating memory T cells in vitiligo. Turning to the study itself: Each patient gave two lesional and two nonlesional epidermal shave biopsies, plus PBMCs.

No vitiligo treatment was given during the prior three months. Notes on this clone: Its antigen is as yet unknown.

Study results and caveats: Clonality differed among vitiligo lesions, with no unique dominant clone. Non-conserved TCRs across sites and patients suggested distinct clones per lesion.

The V end was cut by 7 bases, the J end by 8 bases, with 20 bases between. The germline V gene encodes CDR1 MDHEN and CDR2 SYDVKM. The length of the CDR3 is 14 residues. Generated by immunoSEQ multiplex PCR, the TCRdb table keeps only in-frame clones and is missing some. Altogether 70,000 or so clones are present, approximately 91% being singletons, with the ten largest covering 4.9%. This clonotype originated in a male donor with vitiligo. V usage is TRBV28 and J usage is TRBJ1-1; D ambiguous. The sample consisted of blood. The CDR3: CASIPGQEWWEAFF. The CDR3 region has the DNA TGTGCCAGCATCCCTGGGCAGGAATGGTGGGAAGCTTTCTTT.